Listed here are 11 T cell receptor beta chains from one sample, sequenced in a study of PD-L1 blockade in urothelial cancer. Time point in this sample: peripheral blood 6 weeks after treatment start. Method: immunoSEQ multiplex PCR; TCRdb's copy keeps in-frame clones and lacks some. Altogether about 76,000 clones are present, roughly 90% being singletons, with the ten largest covering 0.87%. The sample here was PBMCs, taken around atezolizumab (anti-PD-L1) treatment. The source of these receptors is an elderly woman with urothelial cancer.

This clone was found once. Other DNA sequences within the sample encode an identical CDR3. V usage is TRBV9 and J usage is TRBJ2-7, with a tentative D call TRBD1 (5 bases). The CDR3 extends over 14 amino acids. Per germline, CDR1 SGDLS and CDR2 YYNGEE. V was cut by 0 bases and J by 1 base, with 8 bases left in between. This chain's CDR3 is CASSVGGSSYEQYF. CDR3 sequence (DNA): TGTGCCAGCAGCGTAGGGGGCAGTTCCTACGAGCAGTACTTC.

The V gene is TRBV28, the J gene TRBJ1-2; D unresolved. This CDR3 contains 13 residues. Trimming cost V 7 bases and J 4 bases, with 13 bases left between them. Germline V gene sequence: CDR1 MDHEN, CDR2 SYDVKM. The CDR3 DNA follows: TGTGCCAGCACCTCTAGCAGCAGCTATGGCTACACCTTC. Translated, it gives CASTSSSSYGYTF.

The chain couples TRBV7-6 to TRBJ2-5, with 9 bases identical to TRBD1. This CDR3 contains 16 residues. CDR1 and CDR2 from the germline V gene are SGHVS and FNYEAQ. The V segment lost 0 bases and the J segment 3 bases; nucleotides outside the gene matches: 5. CDR3 amino acids: CASSLATGGGEETQYF. CDR3 nucleotides: TGTGCCAGCAGCTTAGCGACAGGGGGAGGGGAAGAGACCCAGTACTTC.

The chain recombines TRBV10-2 with TRBJ1-3, with D perhaps matching TRBD1 (5 bases). The V end was cut by 3 bases, the J end by 0 bases, with 9 bases between. The CDR3 sequence is 15 residues long. From germline, CDR1 is WSHSY and CDR2 SAAADI. The DNA of the CDR3 is TGCGCCAGCAGTGATTACAGGAGCTCTGGAAACACCATATATTTT. It is translated as CASSDYRSSGNTIYF.

J is TRBJ1-2 and V is TRBV6-1; D perhaps matches TRBD1 (5 bases). The CDR3 covers 13 residues. The V end was cut by 3 bases, the J end by 4 bases, with 9 bases between. CDR1 and CDR2 (germline): MNHNS, SASEGT. DNA for the CDR3: TGTGCCAGCAGTGAGACAGTGACCTATGGCTACACCTTC. Amino acids: CASSETVTYGYTF.

This clone was picked up one time. The chain employs TRBV15 and TRBJ2-5; D remains ambiguous. CDR3 length: 16 amino acids. Trimming stripped 3 bases from V and 2 bases from J, with 16 bases between. Looked up from germline, CDR1 is LNHNV and CDR2 is YYDKDF (reference sequence). The CDR3 bases are TGTGCCACCAGCAGCAGTGCTCCAGGAAAACAAGAGACCCAGTACTTC. It translates to CATSSSAPGKQETQYF.

The J gene is TRBJ1-5, the V gene TRBV18, with 9 bases identical to TRBD1. The CDR3 covers 17 residues. Unmatched junction bases numbered 9, after V lost 4 bases and J lost 2 bases. Germline CDR1 and CDR2: KGHSH and LQKENI. The CDR3 DNA sequence: TGTGCCAGCTCACGAAGGGACAGGGAGTTGGGCAATCAGCCCCAGCATTTT. It specifies CASSRRDRELGNQPQHF.

This clone was observed a single time. The CDR3 DNA reads as TGCAGCGTAGCTAGCGGGAGTGGCGATACGCAGTATTTT. Translation gives CSVASGSGDTQYF. The chain is built from TRBV29-1 and TRBJ2-3, with 10 bases lining up with TRBD2. This CDR3 spans 13 amino acids. The V gene end was trimmed by 6 bases and the J gene end by 6 bases; junction bases not matched to a gene: 6. CDR1 and CDR2 from the germline V gene are SQVTM and ANQGSEA.

This clone was seen once. CDR3 in amino acids: CASSTTGGGQPQHF. The CDR3 coding sequence is TGTGCCAGTAGTACGACAGGGGGTGGTCAGCCCCAGCATTTT. This chain joins TRBV19 and TRBJ1-5; TRBD1 matches 9 bases. J was trimmed by 6 bases and V by 4 bases; bases with no gene match: 4. Germline CDR1 and CDR2: LNHDA and SQIVND (reference sequence). CDR3 size: 14 residues. Based on the CDR3 plus reference TRBV19 and TRBJ1-5, the full variable domain is DGGITQSPKYLFRKEGQNVTLSCEQNLNHDAMYWYRQDPGQGLRLIYYSQIVNDFQKGDIAEGYSVSREKKESFPLTVTSAQKNPTAFYLCASSTTGGGQPQHFGDGTRLSIL.

The chain combines TRBV6-1 with TRBJ1-3; D not resolved. This CDR3 contains 15 residues. CDR1 and CDR2 (germline): MNHNS, SASEGT. Trimming stripped 4 bases from V and 4 bases from J, with 14 bases between. This CDR3 is CASSGITVAGNTIYF. DNA for the CDR3: TGTGCCAGCAGTGGCATAACAGTGGCGGGAAACACCATATATTTT.

The V gene is TRBV7-6, the J gene TRBJ1-3, with 8 nucleotides matching TRBD1. This CDR3 has 15 amino acids. Germline V gene lookup returns CDR1 SGHVS and CDR2 FNYEAQ. V trimming: 5 bases; J trimming: 5 bases; junction bases outside the gene matches: 8. The CDR3 bases are TGTGCCAGCAGCCCTGACCGGACAGGGAGAAACACCATATATTTT. The encoded protein is CASSPDRTGRNTIYF.